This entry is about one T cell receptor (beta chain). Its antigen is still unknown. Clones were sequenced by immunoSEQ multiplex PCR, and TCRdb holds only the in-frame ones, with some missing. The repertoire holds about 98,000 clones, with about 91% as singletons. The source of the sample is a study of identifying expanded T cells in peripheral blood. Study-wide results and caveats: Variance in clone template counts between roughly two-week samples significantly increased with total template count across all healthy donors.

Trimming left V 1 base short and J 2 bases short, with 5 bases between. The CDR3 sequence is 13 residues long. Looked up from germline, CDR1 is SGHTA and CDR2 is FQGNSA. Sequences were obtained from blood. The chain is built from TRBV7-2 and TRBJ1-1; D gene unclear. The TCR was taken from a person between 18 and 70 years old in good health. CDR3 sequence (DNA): TGTGCCAGCAGCTTAGAACAAAACACTGAAGCTTTCTTT. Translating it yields CASSLEQNTEAFF. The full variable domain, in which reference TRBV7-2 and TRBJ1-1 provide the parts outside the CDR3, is GAGVSQSPSNKVTEKGKDVELRCDPISGHTALYWYRQSLGQGLEFLIYFQGNSAPDKSGLPSDRFSAERTGGSVSTLTIQRTQQEDSAVYLCASSLEQNTEAFFGQGTRLTVV.